Detailed here is one T cell receptor beta chain. Its antigen is unknown. One entry per CDR3 protein results from TCRdb running MiXCR on the RT-PCR reads. The repertoire holds some 600,000 distinct CDR3 sequences, with 12% to 15% as singletons. This sample stems from a study of response to subunit inactivated influenza vaccine. Study outcomes and limitations: Authors suggested few new T cells are recruited by each seasonal influenza vaccination.

Specimen: PBMCs from blood, collected roughly 15 days before vaccination. The sequence came from a middle-aged man who received an inactivated influenza vaccine.

CDR3 bases: TGCGCCAGCAGCCAAGAGGGAGGGACAGGGGGCTGGGAGCAGTTCTTC. This sequence encodes CASSQEGGTGGWEQFF. This chain joins TRBV4-1 and TRBJ2-1, with TRBD1 identical over 12 bases. V shed 0 bases and J 10 bases; nucleotides not matched to a gene: 7. Germline V lookup: CDR1 MGHRA, CDR2 YSYEKL. The CDR3 loop spans 16 amino acids.